The clone carrying this TCR beta chain was seen just once. Measured with immunoSEQ multiplex PCR; TCRdb has only the in-frame clones, and not every one. The sample lists 2 million to 2.5 million clones, about nine tenths occurring once. This entry comes from a study of shared clonotypes between healthy human individuals. The receptor comes from a man aged 18-30 years in good health. Some clones in this sample may be carry-over from other donors' samples. Specimen: naive CD4+ T cells from PBMCs. The subset denotes: CD45RA+ positively selected.

For the CDR3, the DNA is TGCGCCAGCAGCTTAAGGGCGGCAATGAACACCGGGGAGCTGTTTTTT. Translation gives CASSLRAAMNTGELFF. The V and J genes are TRBV5-1 and TRBJ2-2; no reliable D call. Trimming left V 2 bases short and J 1 base short, with 12 bases between. The CDR3 length is 16 residues. Germline loops: CDR1 SGHRS, CDR2 YFSETQ.